The rows below give T cell receptor beta chains drawn from one sample of a study of blood T cell repertoires in COVID-19. The table came from immunoSEQ multiplex PCR; TCRdb's copy has only in-frame clones and leaves some out. The sample has 250,000 or so clones; approximately 90% are singletons. Source material: peripheral blood. All receptors come from a man aged 18-30 years with active or convalescent COVID-19. Each CDR3 is given with its conserved first and last residue. Each record gives: D gene, clone size, V gene, J gene, CDR3 protein, CDR3 DNA. A D gene is named only where the DNA matches it firmly. Rows give clone size only sometimes, using once, few, many, or a class for an expanded clone.

d_gene: TRBD1; abundance: .; v_gene: TRBV5-1; j_gene: TRBJ1-4; CDR3aa: CASSPGIQGSSTTNEKLFF; CDR3nt: TGCGCCAGCAGTCCCGGGATACAGGGGTCTTCAACAACTAATGAAAAACTGTTTTTT
d_gene: .; abundance: .; v_gene: TRBV7-3; j_gene: TRBJ2-7; CDR3aa: CASSLVGGAAYEQYF; CDR3nt: TGTGCCAGCAGCTTAGTTGGGGGGGCCGCCTACGAGCAGTACTTC
d_gene: .; abundance: once; v_gene: TRBV28; j_gene: TRBJ2-7; CDR3aa: CASSLVDSGSYEQYF; CDR3nt: TGTGCCAGCAGTTTAGTGGACAGTGGCTCCTACGAGCAGTACTTC
d_gene: TRBD1; abundance: .; v_gene: TRBV7-9; j_gene: TRBJ2-7; CDR3aa: CASSPTGGAEQYF; CDR3nt: TGTGCCAGCAGCCCCACAGGGGGCGCCGAGCAGTACTTC
d_gene: TRBD2; abundance: once; v_gene: TRBV5-1; j_gene: TRBJ2-5; CDR3aa: CASSSGLAGGQTQYF; CDR3nt: TGCGCCAGCAGCTCGGGACTAGCGGGAGGCCAGACCCAGTACTTC
d_gene: .; abundance: few; v_gene: TRBV2; j_gene: TRBJ2-1; CDR3aa: CASGRLRDEQFF; CDR3nt: TGTGCCAGCGGGAGGCTGAGGGATGAGCAGTTCTTC
d_gene: TRBD2; abundance: .; v_gene: TRBV28; j_gene: TRBJ2-5; CDR3aa: CASSKPGLPEGETQYF; CDR3nt: TGTGCCAGCAGTAAGCCGGGACTACCCGAGGGCGAGACCCAGTACTTC
d_gene: TRBD1; abundance: .; v_gene: TRBV7-6; j_gene: TRBJ1-1; CDR3aa: CASSLVQGEASTEAFF; CDR3nt: TGTGCCAGCAGCTTAGTCCAGGGGGAGGCCTCGACTGAAGCTTTCTTT
d_gene: .; abundance: .; v_gene: TRBV28; j_gene: TRBJ1-2; CDR3aa: CASSLRAEYGYTF; CDR3nt: TGTGCCAGCAGTTTAAGAGCGGAGTATGGCTACACCTTC
d_gene: .; abundance: .; v_gene: TRBV6-5; j_gene: TRBJ1-5; CDR3aa: CASSYRGGQNQPQHF; CDR3nt: TGTGCCAGCAGTTACCGTGGCGGACAAAATCAGCCCCAGCATTTT
d_gene: .; abundance: .; v_gene: TRBV14; j_gene: TRBJ2-2; CDR3aa: CASSQGRGWTGELFF; CDR3nt: TGTGCCAGCAGCCAAGGGCGGGGTTGGACCGGGGAGCTGTTTTTT
d_gene: .; abundance: .; v_gene: TRBV2; j_gene: TRBJ1-5; CDR3aa: CASSEADSSNQPQHF; CDR3nt: TGTGCCAGCAGTGAAGCGGACAGTAGCAATCAGCCCCAGCATTTT
d_gene: TRBD1; abundance: .; v_gene: TRBV11-2; j_gene: TRBJ1-5; CDR3aa: CASSLGTGSFQPQHF; CDR3nt: TGTGCCAGCAGCTTAGGGACAGGCTCCTTCCAGCCCCAGCATTTT
d_gene: TRBD2; abundance: .; v_gene: TRBV27; j_gene: TRBJ2-5; CDR3aa: CASSLRLAGGGETQYF; CDR3nt: TGTGCCAGCAGTTTACGACTAGCGGGAGGAGGGGAGACCCAGTACTTC
d_gene: .; abundance: .; v_gene: TRBV9; j_gene: TRBJ1-1; CDR3aa: CASSAKLDSSPRDTEAFF; CDR3nt: TGTGCCAGCAGCGCCAAATTGGACAGCTCCCCCCGGGACACTGAAGCTTTCTTT
d_gene: TRBD1; abundance: .; v_gene: TRBV28; j_gene: TRBJ1-4; CDR3aa: CASRLQGAGEKLFF; CDR3nt: TGTGCCAGCAGACTACAGGGGGCGGGGGAAAAACTGTTTTTT
d_gene: .; abundance: .; v_gene: TRBV6-5; j_gene: TRBJ1-4; CDR3aa: CASHRTDPEKLFF; CDR3nt: TGTGCCAGCCATCGAACAGATCCAGAAAAACTGTTTTTT
d_gene: .; abundance: .; v_gene: TRBV12-3/TRBV12-4; j_gene: TRBJ2-2; CDR3aa: CASSLQGTGELFF; CDR3nt: TGTGCCAGCAGTCTACAGGGCACCGGGGAGCTGTTTTTT
d_gene: .; abundance: .; v_gene: TRBV7-3; j_gene: TRBJ2-5; CDR3aa: CASSLTGAETQYF; CDR3nt: TGTGCCAGCAGCTTAACGGGGGCAGAGACCCAGTACTTC
d_gene: TRBD1; abundance: .; v_gene: TRBV6-5; j_gene: TRBJ2-1; CDR3aa: CASSKRTGSFEQFF; CDR3nt: TGTGCCAGCAGTAAAAGGACAGGAAGCTTCGAGCAGTTCTTC
d_gene: .; abundance: .; v_gene: TRBV27; j_gene: TRBJ2-7; CDR3aa: CASRDTYYEQYF; CDR3nt: TGTGCCAGCAGAGACACTTACTACGAGCAGTACTTC
d_gene: .; abundance: few; v_gene: TRBV28; j_gene: TRBJ1-1; CDR3aa: CASSLQDTEAFF; CDR3nt: TGTGCCAGCAGTTTACAGGACACTGAAGCTTTCTTT
d_gene: TRBD1; abundance: .; v_gene: TRBV5-1; j_gene: TRBJ2-7; CDR3aa: CASSTQGAEQYF; CDR3nt: TGCGCCAGCAGCACCCAGGGGGCCGAGCAGTACTTC
d_gene: TRBD2; abundance: .; v_gene: TRBV19; j_gene: TRBJ2-1; CDR3aa: CASSMLAVPYNEQFF; CDR3nt: TGTGCCAGTAGTATGCTAGCGGTTCCCTACAATGAGCAGTTCTTC
d_gene: TRBD2; abundance: .; v_gene: TRBV4-3; j_gene: TRBJ2-4; CDR3aa: CASSLGLAGGNIQYF; CDR3nt: TGCGCCAGCAGCCTGGGACTAGCGGGAGGGAACATTCAGTACTTC
d_gene: TRBD2; abundance: .; v_gene: TRBV12-3/TRBV12-4; j_gene: TRBJ2-3; CDR3aa: CASTTAMGGTQYF; CDR3nt: TGTGCCAGCACCACCGCGATGGGGGGGACGCAGTATTTT
d_gene: .; abundance: .; v_gene: TRBV19; j_gene: TRBJ1-3; CDR3aa: CASSINPGNTIYF; CDR3nt: TGTGCCAGTAGTATAAATCCAGGAAACACCATATATTTT
d_gene: .; abundance: .; v_gene: TRBV25-1; j_gene: TRBJ1-4; CDR3aa: CASSEQGTNEKLFF; CDR3nt: TGTGCCAGCAGTGAACAGGGAACTAATGAAAAACTGTTTTTT
d_gene: .; abundance: .; v_gene: TRBV4-2; j_gene: TRBJ2-7; CDR3aa: CASSQDGAAHYEQYF; CDR3nt: TGTGCCAGCAGCCAAGATGGAGCAGCCCACTACGAGCAGTACTTC
d_gene: TRBD1; abundance: .; v_gene: TRBV25-1; j_gene: TRBJ2-1; CDR3aa: CASSWDRPSYNEQFF; CDR3nt: TGTGCCAGCAGTTGGGACAGGCCCTCCTACAATGAGCAGTTCTTC
d_gene: TRBD1; abundance: .; v_gene: TRBV28; j_gene: TRBJ1-6; CDR3aa: CASTEQGIRNSPLHF; CDR3nt: TGTGCCAGCACCGAACAGGGGATTCGTAATTCACCCCTCCACTTT
d_gene: TRBD2; abundance: .; v_gene: TRBV14; j_gene: TRBJ2-1; CDR3aa: CASSPLTSGSQGKFF; CDR3nt: TGTGCCAGCAGCCCGTTGACTAGCGGGTCTCAAGGGAAGTTCTTC
d_gene: .; abundance: once; v_gene: TRBV28; j_gene: TRBJ2-2; CDR3aa: CASSLLGAGDGELFF; CDR3nt: TGTGCCAGCAGTTTATTGGGAGCCGGCGACGGGGAGCTGTTTTTT
d_gene: TRBD1; abundance: .; v_gene: TRBV5-5; j_gene: TRBJ2-3; CDR3aa: CASSPGQGGTDTQYF; CDR3nt: TGTGCCAGCAGCCCCGGACAGGGAGGCACAGATACGCAGTATTTT
d_gene: .; abundance: .; v_gene: TRBV9; j_gene: TRBJ2-7; CDR3aa: CASSGGGGYEQYF; CDR3nt: TGTGCCAGCAGCGGAGGGGGGGGCTACGAGCAGTACTTC
d_gene: .; abundance: .; v_gene: TRBV19; j_gene: TRBJ1-2; CDR3aa: CASNSGGPFYGYTF; CDR3nt: TGTGCCAGTAACAGCGGCGGTCCCTTCTATGGCTACACCTTC
d_gene: TRBD1; abundance: .; v_gene: TRBV5-3; j_gene: TRBJ1-2; CDR3aa: CAVRGQRYGYTF; CDR3nt: TGTGCCGTACGGGGACAGCGCTATGGCTACACCTTC
d_gene: TRBD1; abundance: .; v_gene: TRBV5-1; j_gene: TRBJ1-5; CDR3aa: CASRRTGDSNQPQHF; CDR3nt: TGCGCCAGCAGACGCACAGGGGATAGCAATCAGCCCCAGCATTTT
d_gene: .; abundance: .; v_gene: TRBV24-1; j_gene: TRBJ1-4; CDR3aa: CATNRWQGPSTNEKLFF; CDR3nt: TGTGCCACCAACCGGTGGCAGGGGCCTTCAACTAATGAAAAACTGTTTTTT
d_gene: .; abundance: .; v_gene: TRBV9; j_gene: TRBJ2-1; CDR3aa: CASSPRMTSPVEQFF; CDR3nt: TGTGCCAGCAGCCCCCGAATGACTAGTCCTGTTGAGCAGTTCTTC
d_gene: .; abundance: once; v_gene: TRBV10-3; j_gene: TRBJ1-3; CDR3aa: CAISEAGANGNTIYF; CDR3nt: TGTGCCATCAGTGAAGCGGGGGCCAATGGAAACACCATATATTTT
d_gene: TRBD2; abundance: .; v_gene: TRBV28; j_gene: TRBJ2-3; CDR3aa: CASSPPGGSPDTQYF; CDR3nt: TGTGCCAGCAGTCCCCCTGGCGGGAGCCCAGATACGCAGTATTTT
d_gene: TRBD1; abundance: .; v_gene: TRBV7-2; j_gene: TRBJ1-5; CDR3aa: CASSLTGTDNQPQHF; CDR3nt: TGTGCCAGCAGCTTAACGGGGACAGACAATCAGCCCCAGCATTTT
d_gene: .; abundance: .; v_gene: TRBV6-2/TRBV6-3; j_gene: TRBJ2-1; CDR3aa: CASSRFGGPYNEQFF; CDR3nt: TGTGCCAGCAGTAGGTTCGGCGGTCCATACAATGAGCAGTTCTTC
d_gene: .; abundance: .; v_gene: TRBV4-3; j_gene: TRBJ2-1; CDR3aa: CASSPPPGSSYNEQFF; CDR3nt: TGCGCCAGCAGCCCACCGCCGGGGAGCTCCTACAATGAGCAGTTCTTC